This TCR beta chain comes out of a study of blood T cell repertoires in COVID-19. Background on the study: Collection of acute and convalescent COVID-19 samples took place in the United States, Italy and Spain. T cells, B-cell-depleted T cells, or PBMCs supplied cDNA or gDNA.

The CDR3 runs 13 residues. CDR1 is SGHNT, CDR2 YENEEA, per germline. V was clipped by 1 base and J by 10 bases, with 12 bases between them. The data were produced by immunoSEQ multiplex PCR, yet TCRdb's version contains in-frame clones alone and is incomplete. The table includes 300,000 to 400,000 clones, under 95% detected once. This receptor was obtained from a man aged 55-75 years who had recovered from COVID-19. V usage is TRBV11-3 and J usage is TRBJ2-3; tentatively, D is TRBD1 (6 bases). Sequencing was carried out using PBMCs or T cells enriched from blood (not recorded which). The CDR3 DNA is TGTGCCAGCAGCTTAGGGGGACACCCACCGCAGTATTTT. Translating it yields CASSLGGHPPQYF.